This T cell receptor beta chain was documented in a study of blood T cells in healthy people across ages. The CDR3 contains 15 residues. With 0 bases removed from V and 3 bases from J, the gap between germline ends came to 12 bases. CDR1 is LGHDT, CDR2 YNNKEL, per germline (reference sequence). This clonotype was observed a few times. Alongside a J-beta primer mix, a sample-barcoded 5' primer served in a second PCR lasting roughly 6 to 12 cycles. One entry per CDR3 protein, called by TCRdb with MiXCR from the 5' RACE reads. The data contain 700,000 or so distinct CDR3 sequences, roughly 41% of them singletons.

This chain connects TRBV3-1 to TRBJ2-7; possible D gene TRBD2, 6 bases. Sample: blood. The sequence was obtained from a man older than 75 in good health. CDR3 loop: CASSQDQTGSYEQYF. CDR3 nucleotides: TGTGCCAGCAGCCAAGACCAAACCGGGAGCTACGAGCAGTACTTC.